These 24 T cell receptor beta chains were all obtained from the same sample, sequenced in a study of post-analysis software for immune sequencing data. Antigens of these TCRs are unknown. Study-level findings and limits: About 5 TRBV segments occurring more often in patients than controls included TRBV5-6, TRBV5-1 and TRBV20-1.

TCR beta cDNA libraries had unique molecular identifiers. In TCRdb, the PCR reads were re-called with MiXCR into one record per CDR3 protein. Of hundreds of thousands of distinct CDR3 sequences listed, nearly 45% are singletons. Input material: blood. Receptor source: a girl aged 5 to 17 with multiple sclerosis.

This clonotype showed up just a few times. The J gene is TRBJ2-1, the V gene TRBV29-1, with unresolved D. Germline V gene data show CDR1 as SQVTM and CDR2 as ANQGSEA. V was cut by 3 bases and J by 7 bases, with 7 bases left in between. The CDR3 runs 11 residues. The CDR3 DNA sequence: TGCAGCGTTGACAGGAAGAATGAGCAGTTCTTC. The encoded protein is CSVDRKNEQFF.

The chain recombines TRBV29-1 with TRBJ2-7, with 7 bases aligning to TRBD1. Germline loops: CDR1 SQVTM, CDR2 ANQGSEA. The CDR3 totals 15 residues. The V gene end was trimmed by 3 bases and the J gene end by 0 bases; junction bases not matched to a gene: 8. The CDR3 here is CSVEVPGQSSYEQYF. DNA of the CDR3: TGCAGCGTTGAGGTCCCGGGACAGAGCTCCTACGAGCAGTACTTC.

This rearrangement joins TRBV5-1 to TRBJ1-1; D remains ambiguous. The V gene's germline CDR1 is SGHRS and CDR2 YFSETQ. The CDR3 extends over 13 amino acids. The V and J ends lost 2 bases and 5 bases respectively, with 10 bases between them. As DNA, the CDR3 is TGCGCCAGCAGCTTTCGGGGTGAGACTGAAGCTTTCTTT. As protein: CASSFRGETEAFF.

This rearrangement joins TRBV6-5 to TRBJ1-4, with 8 bases aligning to TRBD1. The CDR3 extends over 15 amino acids. V lost 4 bases and J lost 1; bases outside the gene matches: 2. The V gene's germline CDR1 is MNHEY and CDR2 SVGAGI. The CDR3 region is CASSFDRGTNEKLFF. Written as DNA, the CDR3 is TGTGCCAGCAGTTTTGACAGGGGAACTAATGAAAAACTGTTTTTT.

The gene calls are TRBV15 and TRBJ2-5; the D gene could be TRBD1 or TRBD2 (5 bases each). The V gene's germline CDR1 is LNHNV and CDR2 YYDKDF (reference sequence). The CDR3 has 14 residues. V lost 0 bases and J 1 base, leaving 6 bases between the germline ends. The CDR3, as DNA: TGTGCCACCAGCAGAGATGGGACCCAAGAGACCCAGTACTTC. Translated: CATSRDGTQETQYF.

The chain's CDR3 is CASSSQGPSTDTQYF. DNA of the CDR3: TGCGCCAGCAGCTCGCAAGGGCCTAGCACAGATACGCAGTATTTT. The V call is TRBV5-1, the J call TRBJ2-3, with D unresolved. Germline CDR1 reads SGHRS; CDR2 reads YFSETQ. The CDR3 spans 15 residues. The germline V and J ends were trimmed by 3 bases and 0 bases, with 11 bases remaining between them.

The rearrangement joins TRBV28 to TRBJ2-7; a weak D match, TRBD2 (5 bases). Germline V lookup: CDR1 MDHEN, CDR2 SYDVKM. This CDR3 has 15 amino acids. V was pared by 2 bases and J by 3 bases, with 14 bases between. This CDR3 is CASSLVDSGHYEQYF. As DNA, the CDR3 is TGTGCCAGCAGTTTAGTGGACTCGGGCCACTACGAGCAGTACTTC. Full variable domain (outside the CDR3, taken from reference TRBV28 and TRBJ2-7): DVKVTQSSRYLVKRTGEKVFLECVQDMDHENMFWYRQDPGLGLRLIYFSYDVKMKEKGDIPEGYSVSREKKERFSLILESASTNQTSMYLCASSLVDSGHYEQYFGPGTRLTVT.

The J gene is TRBJ2-1, the V gene TRBV12-3 or TRBV12-4, with 10 bases matching TRBD2. The CDR3 is 16 amino acids. V was clipped by 2 bases and J by 4 bases; unmatched bases: 5. The CDR3 DNA follows: TGTGCCAGCAGTTTACCCCCTAGCGGGGGATACAATGAGCAGTTCTTC. The encoded protein is CASSLPPSGGYNEQFF.

The chain joins TRBV29-1 to TRBJ2-7; D not resolved. Trimming pared 1 base from V and 0 bases from J, leaving 4 bases between. Germline V CDR1 and CDR2: SQVTM, ANQGSEA. The CDR3 has 12 amino acids. CDR3 sequence: CSVEGASYEQYF. The CDR3 DNA sequence: TGCAGCGTTGAAGGAGCCTCCTACGAGCAGTACTTC.

The rearrangement links TRBV27 to TRBJ1-2; 9 nucleotides match TRBD1. The junction had 6 bases not matched to a gene; V was cut back by 4 bases and J by 6 bases. Germline-derived CDR1 and CDR2 are MNHEY and SMNVEV (reference sequence). The CDR3 loop spans 14 amino acids. The CDR3 region is CASSYTGTGNGYTF. The DNA for the CDR3 is TGTGCCAGCAGTTACACCGGGACAGGGAATGGCTACACCTTC.

This clonotype was counted many times. The CDR3 protein is CSVEKPTDASNIQYF. The CDR3 coding sequence is TGCAGCGTTGAAAAGCCAACCGACGCATCAAACATTCAGTACTTC. The chain joins TRBV29-1 to TRBJ2-4; D unresolved. Germline values: CDR1 SQVTM, CDR2 ANQGSEA. Deletions cut 2 bases from V and 6 bases from J, with 17 bases between. The CDR3 length is 15 residues.

A remark on this clonotype: A read error may be the cause here, since a much bigger clone is one base away. This chain joins TRBV6-6 and TRBJ2-5; possible D gene TRBD1, 6 bases. The J call is uncertain, as TRBJ2-1 better fits the DNA end. The CDR3 has 15 amino acids. CDR1 and CDR2 (germline): MNHNY, SVGAGI (reference sequence). CDR3 nucleotide sequence: TGTGCCAGCAGCCAAAAGGGACGGGGACAAGAGACCCAGTTCTTC. It encodes CASSQKGRGQETQFF.

Comment on this clonotype: Germline is not matched at one junction end, which may reflect a read error. This chain connects TRBV6-6 to TRBJ2-7, with 11 bases fitting TRBD2. The CDR3 has 15 amino acids. Germline V gives CDR1 MNHNY, CDR2 SVGAGI (reference sequence). CDR3 residues: CAGSYSLAGAGEQYF. CDR3 bases: TGTGCCGGCAGTTACTCACTAGCGGGAGCGGGCGAGCAGTACTTC.

The chain couples TRBV25-1 to TRBJ2-5; 12 nucleotides align to TRBD1. The CDR3 spans 16 residues. Germline-derived CDR1 and CDR2 are MGHDK and SYGVNS. J was trimmed by 5 bases and V by 2 bases; bases with no gene match: 6. CDR3 bases: TGTGCCAGCAGTGAAACCGGGACAGGGGGCGCGGAGACCCAGTACTTC. Encoded protein: CASSETGTGGAETQYF.

The chain has TRBV6-5 and TRBJ1-4; no reliable D call. V dropped 0 bases and J dropped 8 bases, with 13 bases sitting between them. Looked up from germline, CDR1 is MNHEY and CDR2 is SVGAGI. The CDR3 spans 15 residues. CDR3 DNA sequence: TGTGCCAGCAGTTACTCGAACAGACCGTCCGAAAAACTGTTTTTT. It is translated as CASSYSNRPSEKLFF.

The gene calls are TRBV7-2 and TRBJ2-7, with a possible D match to TRBD1 (6 bases). The germline V and J ends were trimmed by 5 bases and 5 bases, with 10 bases remaining between them. The CDR3 runs 12 residues. CDR1 is SGHTA and CDR2 is FQGNSA in the germline V gene. DNA of the CDR3: TGTGCCAGCAGCCATCAGGGGAACGAGCAGTACTTC. It is translated as CASSHQGNEQYF.

This rearrangement joins TRBV12-5 to TRBJ1-2; 8 nucleotides line up with TRBD1. With V trimmed by 4 bases and J by 7 bases, 5 bases remained unmatched. The CDR3 loop spans 13 amino acids. Germline CDR1 is LGHNT and CDR2 is FRNRAP. CDR3 sequence reads: CASGYGQGGGYTF. In DNA form, the CDR3 reads TGTGCTAGTGGTTATGGACAGGGCGGTGGCTACACCTTC.

The table lists this clonotype with a few counts. This chain connects TRBV20-1 to TRBJ2-5, with TRBD2 matching over 9 bases. In germline, CDR1 is DFQATT, CDR2 SNEGSKA (reference sequence). V lost 1 base and J lost 0; bases outside the gene matches: 3. The CDR3 is 15 amino acids. CDR3 sequence (DNA): TGCAGTGCTAGAGCCCCTAGCGGGAACCAAGAGACCCAGTACTTC. This translates into CSARAPSGNQETQYF.

The chain uses TRBV10-3 and TRBJ2-1; TRBD2 aligns across 8 bases. Trimming at V came to 2 bases and at J to 5 bases, leaving 5 bases not matched to a gene. This CDR3 contains 15 residues. Germline CDR1 ENHRY, CDR2 SYGVKD. Here the CDR3 DNA reads TGTGCCATCAGTGAGGTTAGCGGGGACCACAATGAGCAGTTCTTC. This codes for CAISEVSGDHNEQFF.

This sequence joins TRBV12-3 or TRBV12-4 and TRBJ1-4, with D hard to call. The CDR3 consists of 12 residues. V lost 7 bases and J 9 bases, leaving 12 bases between the germline ends. CDR3 amino acids: CASTSGRQKLFF. As DNA, the CDR3 is TGTGCCAGCACTAGTGGACGGCAAAAACTGTTTTTT.

The gene calls are TRBV6-5 and TRBJ2-7; TRBD2 matches at 9 bases. The DNA end is a closer match to TRBJ2-5, so the J assignment may be wrong. The CDR3 runs 17 residues. The germline V gene encodes CDR1 MNHEY and CDR2 SVGAGI. The DNA for the CDR3 is TGTGCCAGCAGTTACTCGATATGGCGGGAGGGGGGAGAGACCCAGTACTTC. This gives the protein CASSYSIWREGGETQYF.

The rearrangement uses TRBV5-1 and TRBJ2-5; 12 nucleotides match TRBD1. Per the germline V gene, CDR1 is SGHRS and CDR2 is YFSETQ. CDR3 length: 16 residues. The J segment lost 4 bases and the V segment lost 3 bases, leaving 7 bases of the junction unmatched. The chain's CDR3 is CASSWRDRGLGETQYF. The CDR3 nucleotides are TGCGCCAGCAGCTGGCGGGACAGGGGGCTGGGAGAGACCCAGTACTTC.

V gene TRBV6-5 combines with J gene TRBJ2-1; D might be TRBD1 (5 bases). V was trimmed by 2 bases and J by 7 bases, leaving 6 bases between them. This CDR3 contains 12 residues. Germline-derived CDR1 and CDR2 are MNHEY and SVGAGI. The CDR3 region has the DNA TGTGCCAGCAGTTACAAGGGGAATGAGCAGTTCTTC. It codes for CASSYKGNEQFF.

This clonotype was observed a few times. The chain links TRBV7-3 to TRBJ2-5; D is possibly TRBD2 (5 bases). Germline-derived CDR1 and CDR2 are SGHTA and FQGTGA. CDR3 length: 14 amino acids. V dropped 2 bases and J dropped 5 bases, with 12 bases sitting between them. Written as DNA, the CDR3 is TGTGCCAGCAGCTTAGGGGAGCGCCCTGAGACCCAGTACTTC. This encodes CASSLGERPETQYF.